This T cell receptor beta chain was documented in a study of cytomegalovirus exposure and HLA in healthy donors. A multiplex PCR was run with 60 Vbeta primers and 13 Jbeta primers. Produced via immunoSEQ multiplex PCR; TCRdb's table is partial and in-frame only. The sample contains about 150,000 clones, roughly 70% of which appear only once. V dropped 3 bases and J dropped 5; count of bases not matched to a gene: 4. CDR3 length: 15 amino acids. The germline gives CDR1 SGHVS, CDR2 FQNEAQ. The sample was PBMCs. The sequence was obtained from a man aged 25-45 years in good health and CMV-seropositive. The genes are TRBV7-8 and TRBJ2-7, with 13 nucleotides matching TRBD2. Written as DNA, the CDR3 is TGTGCCAGCAGCTTTCGGACTAGCGGGAGCCACGAGCAGTACTTC. It translates to CASSFRTSGSHEQYF.